These 11 T cell receptor beta chains were sequenced from one sample in a study of molecular identifiers for immune sequencing clone quantification. Each CDR3 protein gets one entry after TCRdb re-called the PCR reads with MiXCR. The table lists 300,000 to 400,000 distinct CDR3 sequences, around 21% of them singletons. Sequences were obtained from naive CD8+ T cells from blood, with Jurkat cell RNA spiked in. Specified subset: FACS-sorted CD8+CD4-CCR7+CD45RA+ naive T cells. The source of these receptors is a human donor in good health. Some libraries in this study had Jurkat cell RNA spiked in.

This chain joins TRBV14 and TRBJ2-2; no definite D call. The CDR3 consists of 13 residues. Trimming removed 0 bases from V and 6 bases from J, with 5 bases in between. Germline-derived CDR1 and CDR2 are SGHDN and FVKESK. The CDR3 sequence: CASSQEAPGELFF. CDR3 in DNA: TGTGCCAGCAGCCAAGAGGCACCCGGGGAGCTGTTTTTT.

This clonotype was picked up a small number of times. The chain has TRBV12-3 or TRBV12-4 and TRBJ1-1; 8 positions match TRBD1. The CDR3 is 13 residues long. With V trimmed by 5 bases and J by 10 bases, 9 bases remained unmatched. The chain's CDR3 is CASSQGARAVAFF. The CDR3 region has the DNA TGTGCCAGCAGTCAGGGGGCTCGGGCTGTAGCTTTCTTT.

Points on this clonotype: A much larger clone differs by one base, so this may be a read error. The chain has TRBV19 and TRBJ1-5; D is uncertain. Germline loops: CDR1 LNHDA, CDR2 SQIVND (reference sequence). This CDR3 comprises 15 residues. Written as DNA, the CDR3 is TGTGCCAGCAAAGCTGATACCCGTGGCCTACAGCTCCAGCATTTT. It is translated as CASKADTRGLQLQHF.

The chain is built from TRBV9 and TRBJ2-7; TRBD1 matches 8 bases. Germline values: CDR1 SGDLS, CDR2 YYNGEE. Trimming cost V 4 bases and J 9 bases; bases outside gene matches: 12. CDR3 length equals 14 residues. This CDR3 reads CASSPGTGGVGQYF. CDR3 nucleotides: TGTGCCAGCAGCCCGGGGACAGGCGGGGTCGGGCAGTACTTC. The full variable domain, rest sourced from reference TRBV9 and TRBJ2-7, is DSGVTQTPKHLITATGQRVTLRCSPRSGDLSVYWYQQSLDQGLQFLIQYYNGEERAKGNILERFSAQQFPDLHSELNLSSLELGDSALYFCASSPGTGGVGQYFGPGTRLTVT.

The genes are TRBV20-1 and TRBJ2-7, with D perhaps TRBD2 (6 bases). Germline CDR1 and CDR2: DFQATT and SNEGSKA (reference sequence). The CDR3 spans 12 residues. V shed 5 bases and J shed 3 bases, with 11 bases lying between them. The CDR3 DNA follows: TGCAGTGCTCGGGCCGGGGGCTACGAGCAGTACTTC. Translated, it gives CSARAGGYEQYF.

This clonotype was counted between two and nine times. The CDR3: CASSLSGIQETQYF. The CDR3 DNA is TGTGCCAGCAGTTTGTCAGGGATCCAAGAGACCCAGTACTTC. V and J are TRBV28 and TRBJ2-5; tentative D call: TRBD1 (5 bases). Germline V gene sequence: CDR1 MDHEN, CDR2 SYDVKM. The V end was cut by 3 bases, the J end by 1 base, with 9 bases between. The length of the CDR3 is 14 residues.

This clonotype was found a few times. This chain uses TRBV4-3 with TRBJ1-2; 7 bases are a match to TRBD1. Per the germline V gene, CDR1 is LGHNA and CDR2 is YSLEER. The ends lost 0 bases at V and 4 bases at J; junction bases unmatched: 8. This CDR3 comprises 16 residues. In DNA form, the CDR3 reads TGCGCCAGCAGCCAAGATCCCGGGACAGATGTCTATGGCTACACCTTC. Protein: CASSQDPGTDVYGYTF.

This clonotype appeared many times. The chain couples TRBV5-6 to TRBJ2-5; D gene unclear. Germline CDR1 SGHDT, CDR2 YYEEEE. The germline V and J ends were trimmed by 4 bases and 5 bases, with 12 bases remaining between them. The CDR3 totals 13 residues. The CDR3 loop is CASSLLAVETQYF. In DNA form, the CDR3 reads TGTGCCAGCAGCCTCCTGGCCGTGGAGACCCAGTACTTC.

This clonotype was seen ten or more times. The chain carries TRBV30 and TRBJ2-7; D is ambiguous. V gave up 3 bases and J gave up 2 bases, with 11 bases separating them. Germline CDR1 GTSNPN, CDR2 SVGIG (reference sequence). The CDR3 consists of 13 residues. CDR3 sequence reads: CAWSVDSAYEQYF. The CDR3 nucleotides are TGTGCCTGGAGCGTGGATAGTGCCTACGAGCAGTACTTC.

This clonotype was seen repeatedly, ten times or more. This chain uses TRBV14 with TRBJ2-5; no definite D call. The CDR3 extends over 16 amino acids. The V and J ends lost 4 bases and 2 bases respectively, with 17 bases between them. CDR1 SGHDN and CDR2 FVKESK come from the germline V gene. This chain's CDR3 is CASSRKGPGSQETQYF. CDR3 DNA: TGTGCCAGCAGCCGGAAAGGTCCAGGTTCACAAGAGACCCAGTACTTC.

Ten or more counts support this clonotype. The gene calls are TRBV13 and TRBJ1-4; D remains ambiguous. V lost 5 bases, J lost 7 bases, and 14 bases lay in between. The CDR3 is made up of 14 amino acids. The germline gives CDR1 PRHDT, CDR2 FYEKMQ (reference sequence). DNA of the CDR3: TGTGCCAGCAGCCCCTTGCTGGGCGGTGAAAAACTGTTTTTT. This gives the protein CASSPLLGGEKLFF.